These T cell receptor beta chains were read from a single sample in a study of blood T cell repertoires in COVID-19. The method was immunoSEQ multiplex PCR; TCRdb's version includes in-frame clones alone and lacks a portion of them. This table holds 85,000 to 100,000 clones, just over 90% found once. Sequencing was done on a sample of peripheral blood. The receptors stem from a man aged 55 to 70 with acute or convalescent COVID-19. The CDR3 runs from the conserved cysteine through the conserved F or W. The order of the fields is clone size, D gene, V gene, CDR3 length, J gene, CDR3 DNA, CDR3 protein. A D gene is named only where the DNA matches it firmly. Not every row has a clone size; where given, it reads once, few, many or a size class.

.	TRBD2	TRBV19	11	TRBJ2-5	TGTGCCAGTGGGGGGGGAGAGACCCAGTACTTC	CASGGGETQYF
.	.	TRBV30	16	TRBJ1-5	TGTGCCTGGAGTACTACAGGACGAGATAGCAATCAGCCCCAGCATTTT	CAWSTTGRDSNQPQHF
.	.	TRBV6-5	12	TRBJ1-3	TGTGCCAGCAGCGGGAGTTCAAACACCATATATTTT	CASSGSSNTIYF
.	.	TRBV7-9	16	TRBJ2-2	TGTGCCAGCAGCTTAGGCGGGCAGACGAACACCGGGGAGCTGTTTTTT	CASSLGGQTNTGELFF
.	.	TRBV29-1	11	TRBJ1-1	TGCAGCGTTGTACAGGTAGCCGAAGCTTTCTTT	CSVVQVAEAFF
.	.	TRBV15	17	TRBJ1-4	TGTGCCACCAGCAGAGCGGGGGGGGGAGGGACTAATGAAAAACTGTTTTTT	CATSRAGGGGTNEKLFF
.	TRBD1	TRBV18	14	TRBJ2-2	TGTGCCAGCTCACGGGACAGAATCACCGGGGAGCTGTTTTTT	CASSRDRITGELFF
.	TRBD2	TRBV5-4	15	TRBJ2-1	TGTGCCAGCAGCCTAGAGCGGGGGAACCGGAATGAGCAGTTCTTC	CASSLERGNRNEQFF
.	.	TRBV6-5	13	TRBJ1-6	TGTGCCAGCACCCAGCCCGGGGGTCTCACCCTCCACTTT	CASTQPGGLTLHF
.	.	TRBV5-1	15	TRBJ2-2	TGCGCCAGCAGCTTGGCGTCCGGACAGACCGGGGAGCTGTTTTTT	CASSLASGQTGELFF
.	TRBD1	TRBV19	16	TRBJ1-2	TGTGCCAGTAGTAGCTCGACAGGGCGCTTTCCCTATGGCTACACCTTC	CASSSSTGRFPYGYTF
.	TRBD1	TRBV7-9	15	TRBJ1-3	TGTGCCAGCAGCTCTTTGACAGGGCCTGGAAACACCATATATTTT	CASSSLTGPGNTIYF
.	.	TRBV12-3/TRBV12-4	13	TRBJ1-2	TGTGCCAGCAGTCTCGGGACTCGTTATGGCTACACCTTC	CASSLGTRYGYTF
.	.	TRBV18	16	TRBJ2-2	TGTGCCAGCTCACTTCCTCCGCCGGGAAACACCGGGGAGCTGTTTTTT	CASSLPPPGNTGELFF
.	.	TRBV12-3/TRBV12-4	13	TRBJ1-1	TGTGCCAGCAGAGCCAAAAGAGACACTGAAGCTTTCTTT	CASRAKRDTEAFF
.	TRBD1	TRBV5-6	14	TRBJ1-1	TGTGCCAGCAGCTTTAGGGGGCTGAACACTGAAGCTTTCTTT	CASSFRGLNTEAFF
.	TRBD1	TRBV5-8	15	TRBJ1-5	TGTGCCAGCAGCCCGATGGACAGGGAATCTCAGCCCCAGCATTTT	CASSPMDRESQPQHF
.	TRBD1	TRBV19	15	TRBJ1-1	TGTGCCAGTAGTATAGAGGAGCTCGGGACAGGGCAAGCTTTCTTT	CASSIEELGTGQAFF
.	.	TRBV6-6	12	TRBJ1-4	TGTGCCAGCAGTTACTCCGAGGAAAAACTGTTTTTT	CASSYSEEKLFF
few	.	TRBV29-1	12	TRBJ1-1	TGCAGCGTATTGGGCTTCAACACTGAAGCTTTCTTT	CSVLGFNTEAFF
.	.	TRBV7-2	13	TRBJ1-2	TGTGCCAGCAGTTCGACCGGACAGTATGGCTACACCTTC	CASSSTGQYGYTF
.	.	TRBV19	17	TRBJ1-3	TGTGCCAGTACCCACCAACCTGTGCGAAGCTCTGGAAACACCATATATTTT	CASTHQPVRSSGNTIYF
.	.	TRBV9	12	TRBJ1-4	TGTGCCAGCAGCGTAGCAGGTGAAAAACTGTTTTTT	CASSVAGEKLFF
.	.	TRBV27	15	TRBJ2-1	TGTGCCAGCATGGGGCTAGAGCGTTCCTACAATGAGCAGTTCTTC	CASMGLERSYNEQFF
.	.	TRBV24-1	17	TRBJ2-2	TGTGCCAACCTAGCGCTGTGGTGGGATATCGTGGCCGGGGAGCTGTTTTTT	CANLALWWDIVAGELFF
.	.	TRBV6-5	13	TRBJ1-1	TGTGCCAGCATACCAGTTTTGAACACTGAAGCTTTCTTT	CASIPVLNTEAFF
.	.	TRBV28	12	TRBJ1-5	TGTGCCAGCAGTCCTTATCAGGGGCCCCAGCATTTT	CASSPYQGPQHF
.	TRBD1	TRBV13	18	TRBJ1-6	TGTGCCAGCAGCTTTGGCCCCTCCAACAGGGGGCTTGTTTCACCCCTCCACTTT	CASSFGPSNRGLVSPLHF
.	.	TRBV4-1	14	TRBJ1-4	TGCGCCAGCAGCCCTGATGAGCTTAATGAAAAACTGTTTTTT	CASSPDELNEKLFF
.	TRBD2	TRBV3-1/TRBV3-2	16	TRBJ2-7	TGTGCCAGCAGCCGCAATCTAGCGGGGGGAGCCTACGAGCAGTACTTC	CASSRNLAGGAYEQYF
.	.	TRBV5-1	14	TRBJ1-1	TGCGCCAGCAGCCTAACAGGGCCCGGCACTGAAGCTTTCTTT	CASSLTGPGTEAFF
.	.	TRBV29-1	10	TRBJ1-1	TGCAGCGTTTCTGACACTGAAGCTTTCTTT	CSVSDTEAFF
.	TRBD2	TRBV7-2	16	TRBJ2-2	TGTGCCAGCAGCCCCCCCGGGACTAGTATCGCCGGGGAGCTGTTTTTT	CASSPPGTSIAGELFF
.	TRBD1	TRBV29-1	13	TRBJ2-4	TGCAGCGTTCCTGGGGACAGAGAAAACATTCAGTACTTC	CSVPGDRENIQYF
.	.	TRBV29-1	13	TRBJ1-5	TGCAGCGTAACTACTGGTTTCTCTCAGCCCCAGCATTTT	CSVTTGFSQPQHF
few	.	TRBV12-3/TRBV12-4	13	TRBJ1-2	TGTGCCAGCAGCGGGAGCACCGGGGGTGGCTACACCTTC	CASSGSTGGGYTF
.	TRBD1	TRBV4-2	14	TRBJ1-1	TGTGCCAGCAGCCTGACAGGGGTGGGCACTGAAGCCTTCTTT	CASSLTGVGTEAFF
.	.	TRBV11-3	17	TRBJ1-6	TGTGCCAGCAGCCCCCTTATGAAGAGCTCCTATAATTCACCCCTCCACTTT	CASSPLMKSSYNSPLHF
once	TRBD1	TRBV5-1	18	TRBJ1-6	TGCGCCAGCAGCTTGGAACCAGGGGGGAGCTCCTATAATTCACCCCTCCACTTT	CASSLEPGGSSYNSPLHF
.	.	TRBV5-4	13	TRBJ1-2	TGTGCCAGCACGCAGGGTTGGGACTATGGCTACACCTTC	CASTQGWDYGYTF
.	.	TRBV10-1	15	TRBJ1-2	TGCGCCAGCAGTGAGTCCTTGGGGCTCCAGCCGGGCTACACCTTC	CASSESLGLQPGYTF
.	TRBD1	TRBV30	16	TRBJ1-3	TGTGCCTGGAGTACCCGACAGGGGATCGTCGAAAACACCATATATTTT	CAWSTRQGIVENTIYF
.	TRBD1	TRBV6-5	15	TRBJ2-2	TGTGCCAGCAATTCGGACAGGGGTAACACCGGGGAGCTGTTTTTT	CASNSDRGNTGELFF
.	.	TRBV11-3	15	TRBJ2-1	TGTGCCAGCAGCTTGGACTACAGCTCCTACAATGAGCAGTTCTTC	CASSLDYSSYNEQFF
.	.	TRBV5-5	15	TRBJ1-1	TGTGCCAGCAGCGCGGGGACGGGTACGAACACTGAAGCTTTCTTT	CASSAGTGTNTEAFF
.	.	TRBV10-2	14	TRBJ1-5	TGCGCCAGCATGCGGGGGTCCCCCAATCAGCCCCAGCATTTT	CASMRGSPNQPQHF
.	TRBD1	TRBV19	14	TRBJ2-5	TGTGCCAGTAGGGCCCGGACAGGCCAAGAGACCCAGTACTTC	CASRARTGQETQYF
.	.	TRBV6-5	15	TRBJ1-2	TGTGCCAGCAGTTACTCGACATCAACAGAATATGGCTACACCTTC	CASSYSTSTEYGYTF
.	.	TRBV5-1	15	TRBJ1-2	TGCGCCAGCAGGCCGCCGATGAACTCTAACTATGGCTACACCTTC	CASRPPMNSNYGYTF
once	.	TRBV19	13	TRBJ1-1	TGTGCCAGCCAGGACAGACAGAACACTGAAGCTTTCTTT	CASQDRQNTEAFF
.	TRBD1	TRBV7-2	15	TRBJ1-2	TGTGCCAGCAGCTCCCAAACCAATACAGGGGGTGGCTACACCTTC	CASSSQTNTGGGYTF
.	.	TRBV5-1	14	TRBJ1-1	TGCGCCAGCAGCTTAACGGCGGCAGTTCGTGAAGCTTTCTTT	CASSLTAAVREAFF
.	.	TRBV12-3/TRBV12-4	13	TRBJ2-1	TGTGCCAGCAGTTTAGATGAGGGCAGGGAGCAGTTCTTC	CASSLDEGREQFF